A single sample gave rise to the 26 T cell receptor beta chains below, sequenced in a study of cytomegalovirus exposure and HLA in healthy donors. PCR used 60 Vbeta primers and 13 Jbeta primers. TCRdb's copy holds only in-frame clones and misses some; the assay was immunoSEQ multiplex PCR. With tens of thousands of clones in the sample, the ten largest clones hold about 5%. The sample consisted of PBMCs. These receptors were taken from a woman aged 40 to 50 in good health and CMV-seropositive.

The chain links TRBV2 to TRBJ1-4; no clear D gene. This CDR3 has 14 amino acids. CDR1 and CDR2 (germline): SNHLY, FYNNEI. The V end was cut by 7 bases, the J end by 8 bases, with 17 bases between. CDR3 in amino acids: CASILALSREKLFF. For the CDR3, the DNA is TGTGCCAGCATCCTGGCCCTTTCCAGGGAAAAACTGTTTTTT.

The chain couples TRBV29-1 to TRBJ2-3; 9 positions match TRBD1. The CDR3 consists of 14 residues. Trimming cost V 3 bases and J 1 base; bases outside gene matches: 2. Germline CDR1 reads SQVTM; CDR2 reads ANQGSEA. CDR3 in DNA: TGCAGCGTTGACAGGACAGGGGGCACAGATACGCAGTATTTT. Encoded protein: CSVDRTGGTDTQYF.

The chain has TRBV19 and TRBJ2-1, with TRBD1 matching over 9 bases. Germline CDR1 reads LNHDA; CDR2 reads SQIVND (reference sequence). This CDR3 comprises 15 residues. Trimming took 3 bases from V and 7 from J; bases not matched to a gene: 7. The CDR3 spells CASSINFDRGNEQFF. CDR3 bases: TGTGCCAGTAGTATCAACTTCGACAGGGGGAATGAGCAGTTCTTC.

The chain uses TRBV7-8 and TRBJ2-1; D gene unclear. Trimming left V 7 bases short and J 0 bases short, with 13 bases between. CDR1 SGHVS and CDR2 FQNEAQ come from the germline V gene. The CDR3 is made up of 15 amino acids. The CDR3 DNA is TGTGCCAGCACCCCGTTTCTGAGCTCCTACAATGAGCAGTTCTTC. Amino acid sequence: CASTPFLSSYNEQFF.

The V call is TRBV6-6, the J call TRBJ1-4; a possible D gene is TRBD1 (5 bases). The CDR3 runs to 16 residues. V lost 6 bases, J lost 7 bases, and 21 bases lay in between. Germline V gene lookup returns CDR1 MNHNY and CDR2 SVGAGI (reference sequence). The chain's CDR3 is CASRNTEEGLGEKLFF. The CDR3 nucleotides are TGTGCCAGCAGGAACACCGAGGAGGGGCTGGGTGAAAAACTGTTTTTT.

The rearrangement joins TRBV30 to TRBJ2-3, with D possibly TRBD1 on 5 matching bases. The V and J ends lost 3 bases and 6 bases respectively, with 13 bases between them. The CDR3 has 13 residues. Germline loops: CDR1 GTSNPN, CDR2 SVGIG (reference sequence). The CDR3: CAWSLGDSDTQYF. DNA of the CDR3: TGTGCCTGGAGCCTTGGCGACAGCGATACGCAGTATTTT.

The V call is TRBV5-6, the J call TRBJ2-2; the match to TRBD2 covers 11 bases. Germline CDR1 is SGHDT and CDR2 is YYEEEE. V shed 0 bases and J 5 bases; nucleotides not matched to a gene: 3. The CDR3 runs to 16 residues. The CDR3 DNA sequence: TGTGCCAGCAGCTTGGTACTAGCGGGAGTTACCGGGGAGCTGTTTTTT. This translates into CASSLVLAGVTGELFF.

The CDR3 nucleotides are TGTGCAAGTCGCTTGCCGGGACTTAGCACAGATACGCAGTATTTT. Translation: CASRLPGLSTDTQYF. The gene calls are TRBV12-2 and TRBJ2-3; the D call of TRBD2 is as the table states it, not checked on the DNA. TRBV12-2 counts as a pseudogene. CDR3 length: 15 residues.

The genes are TRBV7-2 and TRBJ2-3, with D possibly TRBD1 on 6 matching bases. The CDR3 runs 14 residues. Trimming cost V 4 bases and J 6 bases, with 14 bases left between them. Germline V gives CDR1 SGHTA, CDR2 FQGNSA. In DNA, the CDR3 is TGTGCCAGCAGCTCGGGGACATGGCTGGATACGCAGTATTTT. This gives the protein CASSSGTWLDTQYF.

The chain uses TRBV7-2 and TRBJ1-3; D is uncertain. The CDR3 spans 15 residues. Germline loops: CDR1 SGHTA, CDR2 FQGNSA. Trimming took 1 base from V and 0 from J, leaving 7 bases between them. The CDR3 protein is CASSLGGDSGNTIYF. The DNA of the CDR3 is TGTGCCAGCAGCTTAGGCGGGGACTCTGGAAACACCATATATTTT.

The rearrangement joins TRBV2 to TRBJ2-7, with a possible D match to TRBD1 (5 bases). Germline loops: CDR1 SNHLY, CDR2 FYNNEI. Trimming pared 5 bases from V and 3 bases from J, leaving 11 bases between. This CDR3 is built from 13 residues. CDR3 coding DNA: TGTGCCAGCAGTCTCCAGGGTATCTACGAGCAGTACTTC. Protein sequence: CASSLQGIYEQYF.

About this clone: At one end the junction does not follow the germline gene, possibly because of a read error. The same CDR3 arises from other DNA sequences in this sample as well. The V gene is TRBV30, the J gene TRBJ2-3; TRBD2 matches 8 bases. This CDR3 region has 16 residues. In germline, CDR1 is GTSNPN, CDR2 SVGIG (reference sequence). The chain's CDR3 is CAWSVLSLADTDTQYF. CDR3 sequence (DNA): TGCGCCTGGAGTGTACTATCACTAGCGGACACAGATACGCAGTATTTT.

V usage is TRBV7-9 and J usage is TRBJ1-1; D is uncertain. Germline-derived CDR1 and CDR2 are SEHNR and FQNEAQ (reference sequence). V dropped 1 base and J dropped 0 bases, with 9 bases sitting between them. The CDR3 length is 15 residues. The CDR3 sequence: CASSLVTGVNTEAFF. The CDR3 nucleotides are TGTGCCAGCAGCTTAGTTACTGGAGTGAACACTGAAGCTTTCTTT.

V and J are TRBV5-1 and TRBJ2-3, with D possibly matching TRBD2 (5 bases). CDR1 SGHRS and CDR2 YFSETQ come from the germline V gene. V dropped 1 base and J dropped 4 bases, with 10 bases sitting between them. The CDR3 is 14 amino acids. For the CDR3, the DNA is TGCGCCAGCAGCTTGACTGAACTAGCAGATACGCAGTATTTT. Protein product: CASSLTELADTQYF.

The V gene is TRBV5-1, the J gene TRBJ1-4; a weak D match, TRBD1 (6 bases). This CDR3 comprises 18 residues. Trimming took 1 base from V and 8 from J, leaving 24 bases between them. Per the germline V gene, CDR1 is SGHRS and CDR2 is YFSETQ. CDR3 sequence (DNA): TGCGCCAGCAGCTTGCAGCCAGGGGAATCACTTCAAGGAGAAAAACTGTTTTTT. The encoded protein is CASSLQPGESLQGEKLFF.

The chain employs TRBV5-1 and TRBJ2-3; tentatively, D is TRBD2 (7 bases). CDR1 is SGHRS, CDR2 YFSETQ, per germline. V lost 0 bases and J 1 base, leaving 12 bases between the germline ends. CDR3 length: 16 residues. CDR3 sequence reads: CASSLGQAGGTDTQYF. DNA of the CDR3: TGCGCCAGCAGCTTGGGACAGGCGGGGGGCACAGATACGCAGTATTTT.

The CDR3 protein is CASSLDMVLGSIEQYF. CDR3 DNA: TGTGCCAGCAGCTTAGATATGGTCTTAGGGAGCATCGAGCAGTACTTC. The chain is built from TRBV11-2 and TRBJ2-7, with D maybe TRBD2 (5 bases). This CDR3 is built from 16 residues. The V and J ends lost 0 bases and 6 bases respectively, with 18 bases between them. The germline CDR1 and CDR2 sequences are SGHAT and FQNNGV.

The chain uses TRBV7-2 and TRBJ1-5, with D perhaps TRBD1 (5 bases). The CDR3 extends over 14 amino acids. Germline V gives CDR1 SGHTA, CDR2 FQGNSA. V lost 5 bases and J 4 bases, leaving 12 bases between the germline ends. CDR3 bases: TGTGCCAGCAGCGAACGAACAGGAAATCAGCCCCAGCATTTT. Its translation is CASSERTGNQPQHF.

The chain couples TRBV6-1 to TRBJ1-4, with 7 bases fitting TRBD1. This CDR3 is 14 amino acids long. The V and J ends lost 5 bases and 5 bases, in that order; junction bases with no gene match: 5. Germline V gene lookup returns CDR1 MNHNS and CDR2 SASEGT. The CDR3 DNA follows: TGTGCCAGCAGTCTTGACAGGGTCAATGAAAAACTGTTTTTT. Protein sequence: CASSLDRVNEKLFF.

The chain links TRBV9 to TRBJ2-7; D is perhaps TRBD1 (6 bases). This CDR3 is built from 15 residues. The V gene's germline CDR1 is SGDLS and CDR2 YYNGEE. The V gene lost 0 bases and the J gene lost 3 bases, with 13 bases spanning the gap. The CDR3 protein is CASSVGQDSIYEQYF. Here the CDR3 DNA reads TGTGCCAGCAGCGTAGGTCAGGACAGCATCTACGAGCAGTACTTC.

This chain links TRBV19 with TRBJ2-7, with D possibly TRBD1 on 6 matching bases. The CDR3 extends over 15 amino acids. V was clipped by 6 bases and J by 3 bases, with 18 bases between them. The V gene's germline CDR1 is LNHDA and CDR2 SQIVND (reference sequence). The CDR3 DNA reads TGTGCCAGTAGCTCACCAGCGGACAGTCTCTACGAGCAGTACTTC. Translating gives CASSSPADSLYEQYF.

The chain carries TRBV18 and TRBJ1-5; D remains unclear. Trimming cost V 3 bases and J 4 bases, with 10 bases left between them. Germline V lookup: CDR1 KGHSH, CDR2 LQKENI. The CDR3 has 14 amino acids. CDR3 protein: CASSPYPGNQPQHF. The CDR3 DNA reads TGTGCCAGCTCACCCTACCCCGGGAATCAGCCCCAGCATTTT.

This chain connects TRBV15 to TRBJ2-3; TRBD2 matches 7 bases. The CDR3 extends over 15 amino acids. V shed 6 bases, J shed 10 bases, and the junction held 16 bases outside the gene matches. Per germline, CDR1 LNHNV and CDR2 YYDKDF (reference sequence). The CDR3 DNA sequence: TGTGCCACCAGTAGACACACAGAAGCGGGATTGGCGCAGTATTTT. Residues: CATSRHTEAGLAQYF.

The rearrangement joins TRBV27 to TRBJ2-1, with TRBD2 matching 7 bases. The CDR3 runs 16 residues. Germline V gene sequence: CDR1 MNHEY, CDR2 SMNVEV (reference sequence). The ends lost 7 bases at V and 7 bases at J; junction bases unmatched: 16. As DNA, the CDR3 is TGTGCCAGCAACCCGTGGGCGGGGAGGGCCCTAAATGAGCAGTTCTTC. It translates to CASNPWAGRALNEQFF.

The chain uses TRBV19 and TRBJ2-1, with D perhaps matching TRBD2 (6 bases). The V gene lost 4 bases and the J gene lost 7 bases, with 17 bases spanning the gap. Germline loops: CDR1 LNHDA, CDR2 SQIVND (reference sequence). This CDR3 is built from 15 residues. CDR3 region: CASSTRLVRGNEQFF. The CDR3 DNA follows: TGTGCCAGTAGTACCCGACTAGTTAGGGGAAATGAGCAGTTCTTC.

This sequence joins TRBV4-2 and TRBJ2-6; a possible D gene is TRBD1 (5 bases). The CDR3 consists of 15 residues. V was cut by 2 bases and J by 1 base, with 6 bases left in between. Germline V gene data show CDR1 as LGHNA and CDR2 as YNFKEQ. The CDR3 loop is CASSQQGSGANVLTF. The CDR3 nucleotides are TGTGCCAGCAGCCAACAGGGATCTGGGGCCAACGTCCTGACTTTC.